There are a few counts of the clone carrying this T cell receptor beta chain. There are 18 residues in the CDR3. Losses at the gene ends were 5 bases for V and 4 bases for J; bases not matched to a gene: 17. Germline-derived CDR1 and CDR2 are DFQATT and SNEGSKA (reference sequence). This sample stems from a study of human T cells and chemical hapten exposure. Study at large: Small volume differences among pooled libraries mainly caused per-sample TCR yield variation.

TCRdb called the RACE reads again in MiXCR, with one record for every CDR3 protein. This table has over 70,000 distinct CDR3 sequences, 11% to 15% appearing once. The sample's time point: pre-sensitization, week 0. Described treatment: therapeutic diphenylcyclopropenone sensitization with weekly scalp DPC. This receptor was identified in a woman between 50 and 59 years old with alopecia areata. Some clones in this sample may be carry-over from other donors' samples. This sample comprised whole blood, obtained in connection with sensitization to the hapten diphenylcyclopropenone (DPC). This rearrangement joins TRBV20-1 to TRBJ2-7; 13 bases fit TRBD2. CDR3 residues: CSAASPGLAGFSRYEQYF. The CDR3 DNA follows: TGCAGTGCTGCTTCGCCGGGACTAGCGGGATTCTCCAGGTACGAGCAGTACTTC.